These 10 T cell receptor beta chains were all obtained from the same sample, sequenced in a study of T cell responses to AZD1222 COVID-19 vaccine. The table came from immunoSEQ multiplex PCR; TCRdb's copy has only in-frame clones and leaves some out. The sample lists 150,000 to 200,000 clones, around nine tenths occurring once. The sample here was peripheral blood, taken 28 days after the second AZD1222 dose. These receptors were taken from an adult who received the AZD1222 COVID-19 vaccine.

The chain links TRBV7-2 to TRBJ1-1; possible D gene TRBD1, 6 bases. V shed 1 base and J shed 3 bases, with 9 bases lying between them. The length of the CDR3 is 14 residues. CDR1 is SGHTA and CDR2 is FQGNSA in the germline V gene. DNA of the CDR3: TGTGCCAGCAGCTTAGAAGGGGGGGACACTGAAGCTTTCTTT. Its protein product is CASSLEGGDTEAFF.

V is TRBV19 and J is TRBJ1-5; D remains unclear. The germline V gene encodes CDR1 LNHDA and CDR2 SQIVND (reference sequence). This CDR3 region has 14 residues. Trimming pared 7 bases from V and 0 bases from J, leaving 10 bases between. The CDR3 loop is CASKGVNSNQPQHF. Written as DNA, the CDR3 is TGTGCCAGTAAGGGCGTGAATAGCAATCAGCCCCAGCATTTT.

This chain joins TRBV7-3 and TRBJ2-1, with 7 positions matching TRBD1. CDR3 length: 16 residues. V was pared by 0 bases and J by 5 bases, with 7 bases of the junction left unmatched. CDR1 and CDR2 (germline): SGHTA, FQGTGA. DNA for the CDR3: TGTGCCAGCAGCTTAACCCCGGGACAGATAAACAATGAGCAGTTCTTC. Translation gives CASSLTPGQINNEQFF.

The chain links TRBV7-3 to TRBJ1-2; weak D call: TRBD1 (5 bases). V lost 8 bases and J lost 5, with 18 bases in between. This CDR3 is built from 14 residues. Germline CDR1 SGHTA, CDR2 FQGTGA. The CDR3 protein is CASRRGSRAYGYTF. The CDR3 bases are TGTGCCAGCCGGAGGGGCTCTCGAGCTTATGGCTACACCTTC.

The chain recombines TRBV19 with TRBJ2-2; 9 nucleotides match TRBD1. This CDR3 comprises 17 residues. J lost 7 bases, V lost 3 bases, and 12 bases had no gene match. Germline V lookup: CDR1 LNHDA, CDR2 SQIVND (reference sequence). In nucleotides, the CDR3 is TGTGCCAGTAGTATTACCGGACAGGGGACGTACGGCGGGGAGCTGTTTTTT. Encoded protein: CASSITGQGTYGGELFF.

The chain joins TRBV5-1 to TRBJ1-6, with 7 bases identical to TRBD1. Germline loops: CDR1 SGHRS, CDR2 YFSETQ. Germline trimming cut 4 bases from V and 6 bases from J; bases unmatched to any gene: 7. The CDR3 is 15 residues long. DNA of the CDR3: TGCGCCAGCAGCGCGCTGGGGACAGCTAATTCACCCCTCCACTTT. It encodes CASSALGTANSPLHF.

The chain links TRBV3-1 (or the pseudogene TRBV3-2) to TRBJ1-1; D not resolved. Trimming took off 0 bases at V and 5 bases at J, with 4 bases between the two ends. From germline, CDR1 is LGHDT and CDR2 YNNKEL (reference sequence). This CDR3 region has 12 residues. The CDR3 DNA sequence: TGTGCCAGCAGCCAAGATCCGACTGAAGCTTTCTTT. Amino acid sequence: CASSQDPTEAFF.

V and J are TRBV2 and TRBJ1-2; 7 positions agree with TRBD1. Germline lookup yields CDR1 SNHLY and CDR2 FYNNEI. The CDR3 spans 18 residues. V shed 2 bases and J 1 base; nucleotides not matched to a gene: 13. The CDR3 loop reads CASSEWTGMRKLNYGYTF. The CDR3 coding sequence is TGTGCCAGCAGTGAATGGACAGGCATGCGTAAACTTAACTATGGCTACACCTTC.

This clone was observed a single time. The DNA of the CDR3 is TGTGCCAGCAGTGACCCAGGGGTTGGGAATGAGCAGTTCTTC. Its protein is CASSDPGVGNEQFF. This chain joins TRBV6-2 or TRBV6-3 and TRBJ2-1; possibly TRBD1 for D (6 bases). The germline V gene encodes CDR1 MNHEY and CDR2 SVGEGT. Trimming took 5 bases from V and 7 from J, leaving 15 bases between them. CDR3 size: 14 residues.

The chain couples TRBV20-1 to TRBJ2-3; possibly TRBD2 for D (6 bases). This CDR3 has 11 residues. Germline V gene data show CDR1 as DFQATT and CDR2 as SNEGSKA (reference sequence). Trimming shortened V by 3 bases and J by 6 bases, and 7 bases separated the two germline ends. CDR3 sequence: CSASRGDTQYF. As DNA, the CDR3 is TGCAGTGCTAGCCGGGGGGATACGCAGTATTTT.